These 27 T cell receptor beta chains originate from one sample sequenced in a study of shared clonotypes between healthy human individuals. Generated by immunoSEQ multiplex PCR, the TCRdb table keeps only in-frame clones and is missing some. The table includes about 1 million clones, around 74% detected once. The sequenced material came from memory CD4+ T cells sorted from blood. Subset noted: CD45RA-negative fraction. Source of these receptors: a man younger than 35 in good health.

CDR3 coding DNA: TGTGCCACCAGCGTAGAGGGGGGCGGGGTCCATGGCTACACCTTC. Its protein product is CATSVEGGGVHGYTF. The chain links TRBV15 to TRBJ1-2, with D possibly TRBD1 on 6 matching bases. Germline-derived CDR1 and CDR2 are LNHNV and YYDKDF (reference sequence). V was clipped by 5 bases and J by 6 bases, with 19 bases between them. The CDR3 loop spans 15 amino acids.

This clone has ten or more counts. The same CDR3 arises from other DNA sequences in this sample as well. The V and J genes are TRBV2 and TRBJ2-1; D ambiguous. The CDR3 sequence is 12 residues long. Germline-derived CDR1 and CDR2 are SNHLY and FYNNEI. V was trimmed by 6 bases and J by 4 bases, leaving 7 bases between them. The CDR3 DNA reads as TGTGCCAGCAGGGGTACATACAATGAGCAGTTCTTC. Translated, it gives CASRGTYNEQFF.

V usage is TRBV9 and J usage is TRBJ2-7; D is possibly TRBD1 or TRBD2 (6 bases each). The CDR3 has 14 residues. Germline V gene lookup returns CDR1 SGDLS and CDR2 YYNGEE. V was clipped by 0 bases and J by 2 bases, with 9 bases between them. The DNA of the CDR3 is TGTGCCAGCAGCGTAGAAGGGGGGCCCTACGAGCAGTACTTC. Its protein is CASSVEGGPYEQYF.

The V call is TRBV18, the J call TRBJ2-1; D uncertain. Trimming shortened V by 5 bases and J by 0 bases, and 14 bases separated the two germline ends. The CDR3 spans 16 residues. Germline-derived CDR1 and CDR2 are KGHSH and LQKENI. The CDR3 region has the DNA TGTGCCAGCTCAACGGACCCGGCGAGCTCCTACAATGAGCAGTTCTTC. This gives the protein CASSTDPASSYNEQFF.

The rearrangement uses TRBV18 and TRBJ2-7; a weak D match, TRBD1 (5 bases). Per the germline V gene, CDR1 is KGHSH and CDR2 is LQKENI. The CDR3 sequence is 15 residues long. The V end was cut by 3 bases, the J end by 2 bases, with 14 bases between. In DNA form, the CDR3 reads TGTGCCAGCTCACCCGGACACTCGAGGCCCTACGAGCAGTACTTC. Protein sequence: CASSPGHSRPYEQYF.

The chain couples TRBV7-2 to TRBJ2-2; a possible D gene is TRBD2 (6 bases). With 0 bases removed from V and 4 bases from J, the gap between germline ends came to 9 bases. The CDR3 is made up of 15 amino acids. Germline V gene lookup returns CDR1 SGHTA and CDR2 FQGNSA. Written as DNA, the CDR3 is TGTGCCAGCAGCTTAGCCGGGAGAGCCACCGGGGAGCTGTTTTTT. Translated, it gives CASSLAGRATGELFF.

This clone was seen only a few times. J is TRBJ2-7 and V is TRBV9; no firm D call. V lost 0 bases and J 5 bases, leaving 15 bases between the germline ends. Germline CDR1 SGDLS, CDR2 YYNGEE. The CDR3 spans 15 residues. The CDR3 is CASSVGLEVANEQYF. CDR3 bases: TGTGCCAGCAGCGTAGGGTTAGAGGTCGCGAACGAGCAGTACTTC.

A few counts support this clone. This chain links TRBV2 with TRBJ1-1, with D perhaps TRBD1 (5 bases). Germline V CDR1 and CDR2: SNHLY, FYNNEI. The length of the CDR3 is 14 residues. The V end lost 4 bases, the J end lost 0 bases, and 9 bases lay between the germline ends. CDR3 region: CASSVGGLNTEAFF. The CDR3, as DNA: TGTGCCAGCAGTGTTGGGGGGTTGAACACTGAAGCTTTCTTT.

This clone has a count of ten or more. The rearrangement uses TRBV25-1 and TRBJ1-1; D may be TRBD1 (5 bases). The V gene lost 4 bases and the J gene lost 4 bases, with 10 bases spanning the gap. The CDR3 has 13 amino acids. Germline CDR1 is MGHDK and CDR2 is SYGVNS. The CDR3 protein is CASSAIQGTEAFF. The CDR3 nucleotides read TGTGCCAGCAGTGCCATCCAGGGCACTGAAGCTTTCTTT.

The chain has TRBV7-2 and TRBJ2-7; the match to TRBD2 covers 11 bases. The CDR3 has 16 amino acids. Germline CDR1 is SGHTA and CDR2 is FQGNSA. V was clipped by 2 bases and J by 3 bases; unmatched bases: 6. This chain's CDR3 is CASSLQGTSGYYEQYF. CDR3 sequence (DNA): TGTGCCAGCAGCTTACAGGGGACTAGCGGATACTACGAGCAGTACTTC.

The rearrangement joins TRBV30 to TRBJ1-6; D not certain. Germline V gene data show CDR1 as GTSNPN and CDR2 as SVGIG (reference sequence). The CDR3 is made up of 13 amino acids. Trimming shortened V by 8 bases and J by 8 bases, and 16 bases separated the two germline ends. The CDR3 here is CARRVGVDSPLHF. DNA of the CDR3: TGTGCCCGACGTGTAGGAGTCGATTCACCCCTCCACTTT.

The chain links TRBV18 to TRBJ2-5; D might be TRBD1 (5 bases). The CDR3 length is 17 residues. Germline values: CDR1 KGHSH, CDR2 LQKENI. V was clipped by 0 bases and J by 7 bases, with 21 bases between them. The CDR3 DNA sequence: TGTGCCAGCTCACCACCGTATCAGGGCTTACTCCCCGGGACCCAGTACTTC. It translates to CASSPPYQGLLPGTQYF.

In its sample, this clone was seen once. The rearrangement uses TRBV11-2 and TRBJ1-1; the match to TRBD1 covers 7 bases. The CDR3 sequence is 16 residues long. Germline V CDR1 and CDR2: SGHAT, FQNNGV. J was trimmed by 0 bases and V by 3 bases; bases with no gene match: 7. CDR3 bases: TGTGCCAGCAGCTTCAACAGGGGTGGGATGAACACTGAAGCTTTCTTT. Translated, it gives CASSFNRGGMNTEAFF. The whole variable domain, filled in from reference TRBV11-2 and TRBJ1-1, reads EAGVAQSPRYKIIEKRQSVAFWCNPISGHATLYWYQQILGQGPKLLIQFQNNGVVDDSQLPKDRFSAERLKGVDSTLKIQPAKLEDSAVYLCASSFNRGGMNTEAFFGQGTRLTVV.

The sample holds many counts of this clone. The same CDR3 is also encoded by other DNA sequences in this sample. The V call is TRBV2, the J call TRBJ2-3; 7 bases match TRBD1. Germline V gene sequence: CDR1 SNHLY, CDR2 FYNNEI. With 7 bases clipped from V and 1 base from J, the junction kept 8 bases outside the gene matches. The length of the CDR3 is 15 residues. CDR3 coding DNA: TGTGCCAGCATCCGAGGGCAGGGGGGCACAGATACGCAGTATTTT. Its translation: CASIRGQGGTDTQYF.

The V gene is TRBV7-9, the J gene TRBJ2-7; TRBD2 matches at 7 bases. The CDR3 length is 12 residues. The ends lost 4 bases at V and 5 bases at J; junction bases unmatched: 2. Germline V CDR1 and CDR2: SEHNR, FQNEAQ (reference sequence). Here the CDR3 reads CASSWGTNEQYF. As DNA, the CDR3 is TGTGCCAGCAGCTGGGGGACTAACGAGCAGTACTTC.

The rearrangement uses TRBV5-5 and TRBJ2-7; no firm D call. Germline V lookup: CDR1 SGHKS, CDR2 YYEKEE (reference sequence). V shed 1 base and J shed 1 base, with 9 bases lying between them. This CDR3 has 14 amino acids. CDR3 region: CASSLLAGSYEQYF. The CDR3 coding sequence is TGTGCCAGCAGCTTGCTGGCAGGATCCTACGAGCAGTACTTC. The variable domain in full, with the rest retrieved from reference TRBV5-5 and TRBJ2-7, is DAGVTQSPTHLIKTRGQQVTLRCSPISGHKSVSWYQQVLGQGPQFIFQYYEKEERGRGNFPDRFSARQFPNYSSELNVNALLLGDSALYLCASSLLAGSYEQYFGPGTRLTVT.

The CDR3 protein is CASSQEGSQATQYF. As DNA, the CDR3 is TGCGCCAGCAGCCAAGAGGGTTCCCAGGCGACCCAGTACTTC. This chain joins TRBV4-1 and TRBJ2-5; the D is unclear. The CDR3 has 14 amino acids. The germline gives CDR1 MGHRA, CDR2 YSYEKL. V was shortened by 0 bases and J by 7 bases, with 12 bases between the two germline ends.

CDR3 protein: CASSSGQGGINEQFF. CDR3 bases: TGTGCCAGCAGCTCGGGACAGGGGGGTATCAATGAGCAGTTCTTC. V usage is TRBV7-9 and J usage is TRBJ2-1, with 11 bases identical to TRBD1. Germline assignment: CDR1 SEHNR and CDR2 FQNEAQ (reference sequence). The V gene end was trimmed by 4 bases and the J gene end by 6 bases; junction bases not matched to a gene: 5. CDR3 size: 15 residues.

The CDR3 sequence is CASSLGPGPYEQYF. In nucleotides, the CDR3 is TGTGCCAGCAGCTTAGGACCAGGACCCTACGAGCAGTACTTC. The rearrangement uses TRBV7-6 and TRBJ2-5; D is unclear. The J call is uncertain, as TRBJ2-7 better fits the DNA end. This CDR3 has 14 residues. Germline V gene lookup returns CDR1 SGHVS and CDR2 FNYEAQ.

The chain joins TRBV27 to TRBJ2-7, with D tentatively TRBD2 (7 bases). The CDR3 is 16 residues long. Deletions cut 8 bases from V and 0 bases from J, with 20 bases between. Germline V gene lookup returns CDR1 MNHEY and CDR2 SMNVEV (reference sequence). The CDR3 DNA reads TGTGCCAGCCTAGTTAAGGGGGGGACGAACTCCTACGAGCAGTACTTC. This gives the protein CASLVKGGTNSYEQYF.

The CDR3 nucleotides are TGTGCCAGCAGTTCACCCACCGGGACAGGGGGATATGGCTACACCTTC. As protein: CASSSPTGTGGYGYTF. The gene calls are TRBV6-5 and TRBJ1-2; 11 bases are shared with TRBD1. Germline V gene data show CDR1 as MNHEY and CDR2 as SVGAGI. The CDR3 totals 16 residues. J was trimmed by 5 bases and V by 4 bases; bases with no gene match: 9.

This clone was found a few times. The V and J genes are TRBV7-2 and TRBJ2-3, with TRBD2 identical over 7 bases. The V segment lost 1 base and the J segment 8 bases; nucleotides outside the gene matches: 9. CDR1 is SGHTA and CDR2 is FQGNSA in the germline V gene. The CDR3 totals 15 residues. The CDR3 loop reads CASSLDSGSGGTQYF. CDR3 DNA sequence: TGTGCCAGCAGCTTAGATTCGGGATCGGGAGGTACGCAGTATTTT.

This chain uses TRBV4-1 with TRBJ2-2; 12 nucleotides match TRBD1. J gave up 7 bases and V 1 base, and 4 bases lay outside the gene matches. The CDR3 has 16 amino acids. The germline V gene has CDR1 MGHRA and CDR2 YSYEKL. The CDR3 DNA is TGCGCCAGCAGCCAAGCCGGGACAGGGGGCGGCGGGGAGCTGTTTTTT. It yields the protein CASSQAGTGGGGELFF.

The chain is built from TRBV19 and TRBJ2-1; 11 bases align to TRBD1. Germline CDR1 reads LNHDA; CDR2 reads SQIVND (reference sequence). The J segment lost 9 bases and the V segment lost 3 bases, leaving 10 bases of the junction unmatched. This CDR3 region has 16 residues. The CDR3 spells CASSMPGQGAVGEQFF. As DNA, the CDR3 is TGTGCCAGTAGTATGCCCGGACAGGGGGCGGTGGGTGAGCAGTTCTTC.

This rearrangement joins TRBV19 to TRBJ1-4; possible D gene TRBD1, 6 bases. Trimming removed 5 bases at V and 7 bases at J, with 11 bases between. Germline CDR1 and CDR2: LNHDA and SQIVND (reference sequence). This CDR3 has 13 amino acids. The CDR3 reads CASSPSGVEKLFF. The CDR3 DNA reads TGTGCCAGTAGTCCATCAGGGGTTGAAAAACTGTTTTTT.

The CDR3 loop reads CTSSQETGGRGEKLFF. CDR3 in DNA: TGCACCAGCAGCCAAGAAACAGGGGGCCGAGGTGAAAAACTGTTTTTT. The chain has TRBV1 and TRBJ1-4; no DNA check was done on the table's D call, TRBD1. TRBV1 is a listed pseudogene. The CDR3 is 16 amino acids.

V usage is TRBV9 and J usage is TRBJ2-2; possibly TRBD1 for D (5 bases). V lost 3 bases, J lost 2 bases, and 14 bases lay in between. Per the germline V gene, CDR1 is SGDLS and CDR2 is YYNGEE. The CDR3 has 16 residues. CDR3 sequence reads: CASSAGPGQNTGELFF. For the CDR3, the DNA is TGTGCCAGCAGCGCCGGTCCCGGACAAAACACCGGGGAGCTGTTTTTT.